This T cell receptor beta chain was captured by sequencing in a study of post-analysis software for immune sequencing data. This CDR3 contains 18 residues. V lost 1 base to trimming and J lost 4 bases; unmatched junction nucleotides: 12. Germline V CDR1 and CDR2: SGDLS, YYNGEE. This clonotype was seen a handful of times. The antigen is undetermined. General study points: Clustering by F measure revealed strong co-clustering among samples prepared together in one batch. Controls' normalized Chao1 diversity significantly exceeded that of multiple sclerosis patients. The five TRBV segments detected at higher frequency in patients than in controls included TRBV5-6, TRBV5-1 and TRBV20-1.

Carried by the TCR beta cDNA libraries were unique molecular identifiers. TCRdb reprocessed the PCR reads via MiXCR and lists one record per CDR3 protein. The table lists more than 500,000 distinct CDR3 sequences, under 40% of them singletons. This chain joins TRBV9 and TRBJ1-2, with TRBD1 matching over 11 bases. The receptor comes from a girl aged 2-17 years with multiple sclerosis. Sequencing input: blood. Here the CDR3 reads CASSVSWDRGKTSYGYTF. CDR3 DNA: TGTGCCAGCAGCGTATCTTGGGACAGGGGGAAAACGAGCTATGGCTACACCTTC. The full variable domain, rest sourced from reference TRBV9 and TRBJ1-2, is DSGVTQTPKHLITATGQRVTLRCSPRSGDLSVYWYQQSLDQGLQFLIQYYNGEERAKGNILERFSAQQFPDLHSELNLSSLELGDSALYFCASSVSWDRGKTSYGYTFGSGTRLTVV.